The 28 T cell receptor beta chains below come from one sample, sequenced in a study of OX40 agonist ivuxolimab in advanced cancers. TCRdb's table, derived via immunoSEQ multiplex PCR, lists solely in-frame clones and lacks some. Counted here are 60,000 to 95,000 clones, over 75% occurring once; the ten biggest clones make up about 0.66%. Sequences were derived from CD4+ or CD8+ T cells sorted from blood, sampled in a trial of the OX40 agonist ivuxolimab. The receptors here all came from an adult with an advanced solid tumor such as melanoma, head and neck, liver or kidney cancer.

The chain uses TRBV4-3 and TRBJ1-1; no clear D. Germline CDR1 reads LGHNA; CDR2 reads YSLEER. V lost 0 bases to trimming and J lost 0 bases, with 11 bases between them. The CDR3 is 16 amino acids. CDR3 residues: CASSQDFGLMNTEAFF. The CDR3 DNA reads as TGCGCCAGCAGCCAAGATTTCGGGCTGATGAACACTGAAGCTTTCTTT.

This clone came up a few times. The V and J genes are TRBV7-2 and TRBJ1-1; D remains ambiguous. Germline CDR1 is SGHTA and CDR2 is FQGNSA. The CDR3 loop spans 13 amino acids. V shed 4 bases and J shed 5 bases, with 11 bases lying between them. The CDR3 reads CASSYQELTEAFF. CDR3 in DNA: TGTGCCAGCAGCTATCAGGAACTGACTGAAGCTTTCTTT.

The chain joins TRBV12-5 to TRBJ1-5, with D possibly being TRBD1 (6 bases). The ends were cut back, 5 bases at V and 1 base at J, with 15 bases in the middle. CDR1 and CDR2 (germline): LGHNT, FRNRAP. The CDR3 sequence is 16 residues long. The CDR3 DNA reads TGTGCTAGTGGTCTCAGTCAGGGGTCGAGCAATCAGCCCCAGCATTTT. Translating gives CASGLSQGSSNQPQHF.

The chain uses TRBV18 and TRBJ1-1, with no clear D. Germline CDR1 is KGHSH and CDR2 is LQKENI. V lost 4 bases and J lost 1, with 10 bases in between. This CDR3 is built from 14 residues. Here the CDR3 reads CASSLSRENTEAFF. CDR3 nucleotide sequence: TGTGCCAGCTCACTCAGTCGAGAGAACACTGAAGCTTTCTTT.

The chain recombines TRBV11-2 with TRBJ1-1; D is possibly TRBD1 (6 bases). Looked up from germline, CDR1 is SGHAT and CDR2 is FQNNGV. The CDR3 loop spans 14 amino acids. The V end lost 0 bases, the J end lost 4 bases, and 9 bases lay between the germline ends. CDR3 nucleotides: TGTGCCAGCAGCTTAGATCAGGGGACCACTGAAGCTTTCTTT. Its translation: CASSLDQGTTEAFF.

This clone was counted once. The CDR3: CASSPGQVSNQPQHF. In nucleotides, the CDR3 is TGTGCCAGCAGCCCGGGACAGGTTAGCAATCAGCCCCAGCATTTT. The chain joins TRBV5-3 to TRBJ1-5, with TRBD1 matching over 8 bases. TRBV5-3 is noted as an ORF with a role that remains uncertain. The junction had 7 bases not matched to a gene; V was cut back by 8 bases and J by 0 bases. The CDR3 consists of 15 residues.

On this clone: Mismatch with germline at one junction end may stem from a read error. V is TRBV5-4 and J is TRBJ1-6; maybe TRBD1 (6 bases). Germline V gene lookup returns CDR1 SGHNT and CDR2 YYREEE (reference sequence). This CDR3 is built from 15 residues. The CDR3 spells CASSLEQGLNSALHF. The CDR3 DNA reads TGTGCCAGCAGTTTGGAACAGGGACTCAACTCGGCCCTCCACTTT.

The CDR3, as DNA: TGTGCCAGCAGCGTATCGAACAGGGGTGAAGCTTTCTTT. It specifies CASSVSNRGEAFF. The chain recombines TRBV9 with TRBJ1-1, with 7 bases identical to TRBD1. In germline, CDR1 is SGDLS, CDR2 YYNGEE. The CDR3 runs to 13 residues. Losses at the gene ends were 1 base for V and 7 bases for J; bases not matched to a gene: 4.

The chain recombines TRBV27 with TRBJ2-7; D possibly matches TRBD1 or TRBD2 (5 bases each). The CDR3 extends over 14 amino acids. The ends were cut back, 6 bases at V and 2 bases at J, with 14 bases in the middle. Germline V lookup: CDR1 MNHEY, CDR2 SMNVEV (reference sequence). The CDR3 DNA sequence: TGTGCCAGCAGCTGGGGGACGGAGCCCTACGAGCAGTACTTC. Translating gives CASSWGTEPYEQYF.

DNA of the CDR3: TGTGCCAGCAGCGCCCGGGCCTCCACGTCTGGGGCCAACGTCCTGACTTTC. The encoded protein is CASSARASTSGANVLTF. The chain couples TRBV9 to TRBJ2-6; the D is unclear. Germline V lookup: CDR1 SGDLS, CDR2 YYNGEE. Trimming removed 3 bases at V and 1 base at J, with 14 bases between. This CDR3 has 17 amino acids.

This rearrangement joins TRBV5-1 to TRBJ2-2; the match to TRBD1 covers 9 bases. The V segment lost 2 bases and the J segment 5 bases; nucleotides outside the gene matches: 7. The germline CDR1 and CDR2 sequences are SGHRS and YFSETQ. The CDR3 has 16 amino acids. The chain's CDR3 is CASSLITGGRTGELFF. The CDR3, as DNA: TGCGCCAGCAGCTTAATAACAGGGGGCAGGACCGGGGAGCTGTTTTTT.

This CDR3 is CASRPRGADCSYEQYF. The CDR3 nucleotides read TGTGCAAGTCGCCCACGGGGGGCGGACTGCTCCTACGAGCAGTACTTC. V is TRBV12-2 and J is TRBJ2-7; TRBD2, the D gene given by the table, was not confirmed from the DNA. TRBV12-2 is assigned pseudogene status. The CDR3 runs to 16 residues.

The V gene is TRBV11-2, the J gene TRBJ2-5, with 11 bases lining up with TRBD2. Matching the DNA end better, TRBJ2-7 makes the J call doubtful. Per the germline V gene, CDR1 is SGHAT and CDR2 is FQNNGV. The CDR3 runs 15 residues. CDR3 loop: CASSKLAGASYEQYF. CDR3 DNA: TGTGCCAGCAGTAAACTAGCGGGGGCCTCCTACGAGCAGTACTTC.

The gene calls are TRBV2 and TRBJ2-1; 9 bases match TRBD2. V dropped 3 bases and J dropped 0; count of bases not matched to a gene: 15. Germline lookup yields CDR1 SNHLY and CDR2 FYNNEI. CDR3 size: 20 residues. This CDR3 reads CASSDLSGGAMKSSYNEQFF. As DNA, the CDR3 is TGTGCCAGCAGTGACCTTAGCGGGGGTGCGATGAAAAGCTCCTACAATGAGCAGTTCTTC. Full variable domain (rest looked up from reference TRBV2 and TRBJ2-1): EPEVTQTPSHQVTQMGQEVILRCVPISNHLYFYWYRQILGQKVEFLVSFYNNEISEKSEIFDDQFSVERPDGSNFTLKIRSTKLEDSAMYFCASSDLSGGAMKSSYNEQFFGPGTRLTVL.

This sequence joins TRBV11-2 and TRBJ2-7; 7 bases are shared with TRBD1. The V gene end was trimmed by 5 bases and the J gene end by 9 bases; junction bases not matched to a gene: 7. The CDR3 covers 12 residues. CDR1 and CDR2 (germline): SGHAT, FQNNGV. The DNA of the CDR3 is TGTGCCAGCAGCCGGGACAGTGCAAGGCAGTACTTC. It encodes CASSRDSARQYF.

The V gene is TRBV11-1, the J gene TRBJ2-1; 8 bases line up with TRBD2. The CDR3 sequence is 17 residues long. V lost 4 bases and J lost 5; bases outside the gene matches: 13. Germline V lookup: CDR1 SGHAT, CDR2 FQDESV (reference sequence). The CDR3 sequence: CASSYQVGGGLNNEQFF. Here the CDR3 DNA reads TGTGCCAGCAGCTACCAGGTGGGCGGGGGGCTCAACAATGAGCAGTTCTTC.

In this sample, this clone turned up a few times. The chain uses TRBV27 and TRBJ2-2, with no clear D. This CDR3 spans 13 amino acids. With 3 bases removed from V and 1 base from J, the gap between germline ends came to 3 bases. Germline V gene sequence: CDR1 MNHEY, CDR2 SMNVEV (reference sequence). CDR3 DNA sequence: TGTGCCAGCAGTTTGGAGAACACCGGGGAGCTGTTTTTT. Its protein is CASSLENTGELFF.

In regard to this clone: This sample includes further DNA sequences coding for the same CDR3. The chain recombines TRBV18 with TRBJ2-5; D possibly corresponds to TRBD1 (5 bases). Germline V CDR1 and CDR2: KGHSH, LQKENI. The CDR3 is 13 residues long. Trimming removed 3 bases at V and 0 bases at J, with 5 bases between. The chain's CDR3 is CASSPRDQETQYF. Written as DNA, the CDR3 is TGTGCCAGCTCACCCAGGGACCAAGAGACCCAGTACTTC.

For the CDR3, the DNA is TGTGCCAGCAGTGAAGGGGGGAATTCACCCCTCCACTTT. It codes for CASSEGGNSPLHF. The chain combines TRBV6-1 with TRBJ1-6; D is possibly TRBD1 (5 bases). Per germline, CDR1 MNHNS and CDR2 SASEGT. The CDR3 length is 13 residues. Deletions cut 1 base from V and 7 bases from J, with 5 bases between.

The chain joins TRBV6-1 to TRBJ2-2; unclear D gene. The CDR3 has 16 residues. Trimming took off 3 bases at V and 4 bases at J, with 15 bases between the two ends. Germline CDR1 and CDR2: MNHNS and SASEGT. CDR3 protein: CASSDTGRPGTGELFF. In nucleotides, the CDR3 is TGTGCCAGCAGTGATACGGGTCGGCCGGGCACCGGGGAGCTGTTTTTT.

This clone was recorded a few times. V gene TRBV4-3 combines with J gene TRBJ1-2, with TRBD1 matching over 8 bases. CDR1 is LGHNA and CDR2 is YSLEER in the germline V gene. The CDR3 runs to 14 residues. With 4 bases clipped from V and 6 bases from J, the junction kept 7 bases outside the gene matches. The CDR3 is CASSRIQGVHGYTF. As DNA, the CDR3 is TGCGCCAGCAGCCGAATACAGGGGGTGCATGGCTACACCTTC.

This clone occurred a few times. The J gene is TRBJ1-4, the V gene TRBV30; D is unclear. Per germline, CDR1 GTSNPN and CDR2 SVGIG (reference sequence). V lost 4 bases and J lost 8, with 17 bases in between. The CDR3 has 14 amino acids. CDR3 nucleotide sequence: TGTGCCTGGACGCGGCGGCGGATGGGGGAAAAACTGTTTTTT. It yields the protein CAWTRRRMGEKLFF. The whole variable domain, remainder taken from reference TRBV30 and TRBJ1-4, is SQTIHQWPATLVQPVGSPLSLECTVEGTSNPNLYWYRQAAGRGLQLLFYSVGIGQISSEVPQNLSASRPQDRQFILSSKKLLLSDSGFYLCAWTRRRMGEKLFFGSGTQLSVL.

The V gene is TRBV7-6, the J gene TRBJ1-5, with a weak D call TRBD1 (6 bases). V lost 1 base and J 1 base, leaving 11 bases between the germline ends. The CDR3 is 16 amino acids. Per the germline V gene, CDR1 is SGHVS and CDR2 is FNYEAQ. CDR3 sequence (DNA): TGTGCCAGCAGCTTAGGCCGGACAGACAGCAATCAGCCCCAGCATTTT. It translates to CASSLGRTDSNQPQHF.

The chain links TRBV9 to TRBJ2-6, with D tentatively TRBD2 (6 bases). This CDR3 is 16 amino acids long. Germline CDR1 SGDLS, CDR2 YYNGEE. Trimming took 4 bases from V and 0 from J, leaving 11 bases between them. CDR3 region: CASSRGMGSGANVLTF. CDR3 sequence (DNA): TGTGCCAGCAGCCGGGGGATGGGCTCTGGGGCCAACGTCCTGACTTTC.

The genes are TRBV18 and TRBJ2-7; TRBD1 agrees at 7 bases. The CDR3 runs to 13 residues. Per the germline V gene, CDR1 is KGHSH and CDR2 is LQKENI. Trimming took 3 bases from V and 7 from J; bases not matched to a gene: 6. The CDR3 is CASSPGQLTEQYF. CDR3 DNA: TGTGCCAGCTCACCGGGACAGCTTACGGAGCAGTACTTC.

The chain is built from TRBV6-1 and TRBJ2-7, with 8 bases matching TRBD1. The V segment lost 5 bases and the J segment 6 bases; nucleotides outside the gene matches: 6. The CDR3 extends over 13 amino acids. The germline V gene has CDR1 MNHNS and CDR2 SASEGT. DNA of the CDR3: TGTGCCAGCAGTATTACAGGGGGAGGCGAGCAGTACTTC. This codes for CASSITGGGEQYF.

The rearrangement links TRBV11-2 to TRBJ2-3; D is uncertain. Germline V gene sequence: CDR1 SGHAT, CDR2 FQNNGV. The CDR3 contains 15 residues. With 4 bases removed from V and 2 bases from J, the gap between germline ends came to 13 bases. The CDR3 is CASSSRWADTDTQYF. CDR3 coding DNA: TGTGCCAGCAGCTCCCGGTGGGCCGACACAGATACGCAGTATTTT.

The chain carries TRBV19 and TRBJ1-1; tentative D call: TRBD1 (5 bases). V lost 8 bases to trimming and J lost 0 bases, with 10 bases between them. CDR3 length: 13 residues. Germline values: CDR1 LNHDA, CDR2 SQIVND (reference sequence). CDR3 sequence: CASSDTVNTEAFF. In DNA form, the CDR3 reads TGTGCCAGTTCGGACACTGTGAACACTGAAGCTTTCTTT.